This T cell receptor beta chain comes out of a study of T-cell memory formation after mild COVID-19. This clonotype was found many times. The antigen is undetermined. Constant-segment primers served in 5'RACE that generated TCR alpha and TCR beta cDNA libraries bearing sample barcodes and UMIs. One entry per CDR3 protein, called by TCRdb with MiXCR from the 5' RACE reads. The data contain fewer than 40,000 distinct CDR3 sequences, over 10% of them singletons. Study conclusions and caveats: Mostly located in CM and EM were contracting CD4+ clones, with contracting CD8+ clones located in EMRA. Clones that got smaller from day 15 to 85 had even CD4/CD8, while clones growing later tipped toward CD4+.

CDR3 length: 16 residues. CDR1 and CDR2 (germline): SGHTA, FQGNSA. The V gene lost 2 bases and the J gene lost 3 bases, with 13 bases spanning the gap. Sequences were obtained from PBMCs or a T cell subset sorted from them (not recorded which). This sequence was found in a man aged 18 to 29 who had mild COVID-19 (a few samples of this study predate the infection). Cell type and time point are not known. V is TRBV7-2 and J is TRBJ2-2; D tentatively fits TRBD1 or TRBD2 (6 bases each). The CDR3 region is CASSLLGGIDTGELFF. The CDR3 nucleotides read TGTGCCAGCAGCTTACTCGGGGGCATCGACACCGGGGAGCTGTTTTTT.